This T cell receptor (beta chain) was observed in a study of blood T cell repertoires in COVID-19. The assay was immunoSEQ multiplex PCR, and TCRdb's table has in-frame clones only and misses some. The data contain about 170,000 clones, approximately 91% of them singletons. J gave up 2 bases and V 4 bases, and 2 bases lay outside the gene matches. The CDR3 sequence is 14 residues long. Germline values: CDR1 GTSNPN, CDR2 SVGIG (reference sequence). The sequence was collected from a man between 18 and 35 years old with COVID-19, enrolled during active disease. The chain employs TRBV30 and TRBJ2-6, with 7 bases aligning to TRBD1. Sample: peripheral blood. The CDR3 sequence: CAWTGGTGANVLTF. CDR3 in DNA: TGTGCCTGGACAGGGGGAACTGGGGCCAACGTCCTGACTTTC.